The present entry profiles one TCR beta chain with its context. Its antigen is unidentified. This specimen belongs to a study of cytomegalovirus exposure and HLA in healthy donors. Study-level results: Through in vitro validation, three CMV-associated chains were shown to be specific for CMV antigens. Among the most significant clusters, several appeared linked to common viral pathogens in a later analysis.

The PCR used 60 Vbeta and 13 Jbeta primers. Here immunoSEQ multiplex PCR was the method, and the copy in TCRdb shows in-frame clones only, minus some. The sample consists of approximately 150,000 clones, 55% to 80% of them appearing once. V lost 3 bases, J lost 8 bases, and 5 bases stayed unmatched. Per the germline V gene, CDR1 is SGDLS and CDR2 is YYNGEE. The CDR3 loop spans 14 amino acids. This chain uses TRBV9 with TRBJ1-4; 9 bases map to TRBD1. This receptor was obtained from a woman aged 55 to 70 in good health and CMV-seropositive. Sequencing used PBMCs. CDR3 nucleotide sequence: TGTGCCAGCAGCGAACAGGGGGCGAGCGAAAAACTGTTTTTT. Its translation is CASSEQGASEKLFF.